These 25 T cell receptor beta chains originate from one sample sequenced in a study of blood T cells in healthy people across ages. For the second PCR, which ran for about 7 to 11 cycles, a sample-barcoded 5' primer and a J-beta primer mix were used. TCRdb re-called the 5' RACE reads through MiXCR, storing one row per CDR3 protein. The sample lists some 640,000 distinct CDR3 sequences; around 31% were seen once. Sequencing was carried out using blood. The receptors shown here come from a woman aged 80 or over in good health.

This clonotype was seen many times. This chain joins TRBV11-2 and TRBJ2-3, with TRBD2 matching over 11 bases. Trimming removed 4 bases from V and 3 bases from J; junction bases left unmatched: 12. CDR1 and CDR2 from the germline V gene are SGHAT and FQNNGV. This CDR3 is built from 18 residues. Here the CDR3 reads CASSSLISGGAYTDTQYF. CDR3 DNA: TGTGCCAGCAGCTCCCTTATTAGCGGGGGGGCTTATACAGATACGCAGTATTTT. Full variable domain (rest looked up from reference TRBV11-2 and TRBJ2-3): EAGVAQSPRYKIIEKRQSVAFWCNPISGHATLYWYQQILGQGPKLLIQFQNNGVVDDSQLPKDRFSAERLKGVDSTLKIQPAKLEDSAVYLCASSSLISGGAYTDTQYFGPGTRLTVL.

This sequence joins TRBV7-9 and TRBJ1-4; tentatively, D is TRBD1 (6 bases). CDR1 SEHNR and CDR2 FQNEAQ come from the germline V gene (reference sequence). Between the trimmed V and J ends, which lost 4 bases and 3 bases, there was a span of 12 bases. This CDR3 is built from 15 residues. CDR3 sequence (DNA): TGTGCCAGCAGCTCTCAGGGGCCCGCTAATGAAAAACTGTTTTTT. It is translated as CASSSQGPANEKLFF.

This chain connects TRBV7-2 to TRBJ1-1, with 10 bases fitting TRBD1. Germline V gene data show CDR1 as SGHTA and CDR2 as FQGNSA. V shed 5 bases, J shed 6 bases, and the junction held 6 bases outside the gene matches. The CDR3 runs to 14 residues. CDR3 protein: CASSKPGQGAEAFF. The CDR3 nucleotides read TGTGCCAGCAGCAAGCCCGGACAGGGGGCTGAAGCTTTCTTT.

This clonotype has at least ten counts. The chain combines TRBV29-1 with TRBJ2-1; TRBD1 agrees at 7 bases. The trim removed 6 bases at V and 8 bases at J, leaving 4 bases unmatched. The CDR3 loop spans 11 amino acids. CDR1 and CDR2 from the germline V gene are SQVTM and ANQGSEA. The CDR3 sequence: CSVRQGDEQFF. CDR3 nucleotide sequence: TGCAGCGTCCGACAGGGAGATGAGCAGTTCTTC.

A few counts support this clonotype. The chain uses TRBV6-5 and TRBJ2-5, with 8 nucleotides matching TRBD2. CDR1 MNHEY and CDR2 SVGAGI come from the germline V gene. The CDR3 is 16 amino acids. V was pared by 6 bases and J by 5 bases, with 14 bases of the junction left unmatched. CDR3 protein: CASSALLRGVSETQYF. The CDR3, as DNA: TGTGCCAGCAGCGCCCTGTTGCGGGGGGTTTCCGAGACCCAGTACTTC.

CDR3 coding DNA: TGTGCCAGCAGCTTAGACAGGGGATTCTCCTATGGCTACACCTTC. Translating it yields CASSLDRGFSYGYTF. The chain couples TRBV7-9 to TRBJ1-2, with 7 bases lining up with TRBD1. Losses at the gene ends were 1 base for V and 4 bases for J; bases not matched to a gene: 6. The germline V gene encodes CDR1 SEHNR and CDR2 FQNEAQ (reference sequence). The CDR3 runs to 15 residues.

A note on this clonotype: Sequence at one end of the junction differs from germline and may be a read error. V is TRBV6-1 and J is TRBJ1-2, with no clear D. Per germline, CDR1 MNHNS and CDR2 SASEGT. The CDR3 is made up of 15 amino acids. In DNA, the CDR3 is TGTGCCAGCAGTGAAGCGGACCGGCGGAACTATGGCTGCACCTTC. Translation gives CASSEADRRNYGCTF.

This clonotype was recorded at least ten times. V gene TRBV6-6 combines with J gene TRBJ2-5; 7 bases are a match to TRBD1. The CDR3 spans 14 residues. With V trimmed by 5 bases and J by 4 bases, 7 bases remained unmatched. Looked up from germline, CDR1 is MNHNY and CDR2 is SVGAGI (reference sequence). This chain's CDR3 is CASSVAGGGETQYF. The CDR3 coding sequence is TGTGCCAGCAGTGTGGCAGGGGGTGGAGAGACCCAGTACTTC.

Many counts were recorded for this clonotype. The CDR3 DNA reads TGCGCCAGCAGCTTGAAGGATGAGCAGTTCTTC. Translation: CASSLKDEQFF. This chain joins TRBV5-1 and TRBJ2-1; D is unresolved. V dropped 1 base and J dropped 8 bases, with 4 bases sitting between them. CDR3 length: 11 amino acids. Germline V lookup: CDR1 SGHRS, CDR2 YFSETQ. The full variable domain, rest sourced from reference TRBV5-1 and TRBJ2-1, is KAGVTQTPRYLIKTRGQQVTLSCSPISGHRSVSWYQQTPGQGLQFLFEYFSETQRNKGNFPGRFSGRQFSNSRSEMNVSTLELGDSALYLCASSLKDEQFFGPGTRLTVL.

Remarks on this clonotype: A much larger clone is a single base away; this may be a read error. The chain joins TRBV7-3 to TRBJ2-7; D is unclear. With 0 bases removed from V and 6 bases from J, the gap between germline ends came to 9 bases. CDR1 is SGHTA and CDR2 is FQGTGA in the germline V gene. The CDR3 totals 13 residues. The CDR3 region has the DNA TGTGCCAGCAGCTTAACACCAAACTGCGAGCAGTACTTC. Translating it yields CASSLTPNCEQYF.

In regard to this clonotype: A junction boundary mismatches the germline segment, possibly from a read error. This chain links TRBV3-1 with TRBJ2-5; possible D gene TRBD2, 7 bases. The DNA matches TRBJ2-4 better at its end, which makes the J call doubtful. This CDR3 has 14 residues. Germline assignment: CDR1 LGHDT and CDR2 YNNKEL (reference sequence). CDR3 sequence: CASCQGGDVNIQYF. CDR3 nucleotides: TGTGCCAGCTGCCAAGGGGGGGACGTAAACATTCAGTACTTC.

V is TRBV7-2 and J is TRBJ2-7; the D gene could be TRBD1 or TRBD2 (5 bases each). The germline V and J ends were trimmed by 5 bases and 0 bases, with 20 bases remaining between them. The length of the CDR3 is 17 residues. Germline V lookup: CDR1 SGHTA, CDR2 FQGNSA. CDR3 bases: TGTGCCAGCAGCCCCCCCAAAGTGGGGGTAACCTCCTACGAGCAGTACTTC. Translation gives CASSPPKVGVTSYEQYF.

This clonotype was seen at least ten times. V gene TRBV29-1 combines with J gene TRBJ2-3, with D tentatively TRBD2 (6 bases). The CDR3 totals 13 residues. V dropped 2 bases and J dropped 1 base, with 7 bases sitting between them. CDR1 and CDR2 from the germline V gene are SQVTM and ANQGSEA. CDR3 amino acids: CSVESGRTDTQYF. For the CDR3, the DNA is TGCAGCGTTGAAAGCGGGCGCACAGATACGCAGTATTTT.

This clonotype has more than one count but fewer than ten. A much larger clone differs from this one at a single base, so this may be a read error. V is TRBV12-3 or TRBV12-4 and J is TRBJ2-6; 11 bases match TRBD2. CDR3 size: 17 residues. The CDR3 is CASSPGLAVVGANVRTF. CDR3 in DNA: TGTGCCAGCAGTCCGGGACTAGCGGTGGTTGGGGCCAACGTCCGGACTTTC.

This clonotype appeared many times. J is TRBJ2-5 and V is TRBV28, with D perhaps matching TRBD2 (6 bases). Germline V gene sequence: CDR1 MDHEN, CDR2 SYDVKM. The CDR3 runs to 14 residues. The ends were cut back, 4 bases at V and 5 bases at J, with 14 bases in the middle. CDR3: CASSSQEGGETQYF. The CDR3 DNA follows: TGTGCCAGCAGTTCCCAGGAGGGAGGCGAGACCCAGTACTTC.

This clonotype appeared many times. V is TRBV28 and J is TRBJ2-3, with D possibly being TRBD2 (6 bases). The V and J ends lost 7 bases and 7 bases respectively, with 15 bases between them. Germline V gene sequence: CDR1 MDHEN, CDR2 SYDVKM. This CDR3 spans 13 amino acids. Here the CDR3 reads CASTGGALNTQYF. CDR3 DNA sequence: TGTGCCAGCACTGGCGGGGCCCTGAATACGCAGTATTTT.

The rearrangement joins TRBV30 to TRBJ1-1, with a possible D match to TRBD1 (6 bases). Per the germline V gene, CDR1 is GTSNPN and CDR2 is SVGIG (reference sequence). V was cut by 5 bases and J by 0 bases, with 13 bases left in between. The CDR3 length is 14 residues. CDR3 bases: TGTGCCTGGGATCCGGGACAATTGAACACTGAAGCTTTCTTT. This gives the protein CAWDPGQLNTEAFF.

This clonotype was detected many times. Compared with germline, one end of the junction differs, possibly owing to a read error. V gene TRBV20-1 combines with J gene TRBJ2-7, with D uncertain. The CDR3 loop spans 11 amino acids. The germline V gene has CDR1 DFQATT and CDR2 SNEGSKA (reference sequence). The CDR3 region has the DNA TGCAGTGCTCGAGACTCCTTCGAGCAGTACTTC. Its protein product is CSARDSFEQYF.

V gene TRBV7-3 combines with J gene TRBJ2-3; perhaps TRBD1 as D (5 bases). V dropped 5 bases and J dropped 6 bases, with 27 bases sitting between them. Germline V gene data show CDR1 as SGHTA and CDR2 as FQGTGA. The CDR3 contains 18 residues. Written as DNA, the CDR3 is TGTGCCAGCAGCCGACAAGGGGATAGGACCCCTAGTTTGGATACGCAGTATTTT. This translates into CASSRQGDRTPSLDTQYF.

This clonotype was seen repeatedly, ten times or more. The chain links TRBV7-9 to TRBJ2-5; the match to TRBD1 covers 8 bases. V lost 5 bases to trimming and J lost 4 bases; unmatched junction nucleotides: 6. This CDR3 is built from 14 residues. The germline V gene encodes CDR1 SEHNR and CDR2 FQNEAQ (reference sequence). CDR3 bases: TGTGCCAGCAGCCCGGACAGGGCTGGAGAGACCCAGTACTTC. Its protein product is CASSPDRAGETQYF.

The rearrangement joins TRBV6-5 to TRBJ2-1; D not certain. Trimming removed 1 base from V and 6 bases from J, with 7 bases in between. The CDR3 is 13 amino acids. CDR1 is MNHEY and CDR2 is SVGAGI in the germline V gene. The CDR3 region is CASSYLQTNEQFF. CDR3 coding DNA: TGTGCCAGCAGTTACTTACAAACCAATGAGCAGTTCTTC.

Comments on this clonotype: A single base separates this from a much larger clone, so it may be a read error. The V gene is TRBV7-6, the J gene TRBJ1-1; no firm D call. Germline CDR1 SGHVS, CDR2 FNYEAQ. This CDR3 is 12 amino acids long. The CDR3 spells CANSTVEGEAFF. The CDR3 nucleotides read TGTGCCAACAGCACAGTGGAGGGTGAAGCTTTCTTT.

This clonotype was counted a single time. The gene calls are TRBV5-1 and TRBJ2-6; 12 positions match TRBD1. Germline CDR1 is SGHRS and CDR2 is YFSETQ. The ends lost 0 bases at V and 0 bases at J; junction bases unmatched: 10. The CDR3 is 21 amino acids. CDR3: CASSLGLGQGAISSGANVLTF. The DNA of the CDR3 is TGCGCCAGCAGCTTGGGTTTGGGACAGGGGGCGATAAGCTCTGGGGCCAACGTCCTGACTTTC.

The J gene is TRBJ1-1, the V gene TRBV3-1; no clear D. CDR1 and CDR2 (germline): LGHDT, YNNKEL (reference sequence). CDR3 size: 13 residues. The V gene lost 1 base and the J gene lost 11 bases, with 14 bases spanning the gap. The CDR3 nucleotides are TGTGCCAGCAGCCAAGCTTCTGGGGTAGGGGCTTTCTTT. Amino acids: CASSQASGVGAFF.

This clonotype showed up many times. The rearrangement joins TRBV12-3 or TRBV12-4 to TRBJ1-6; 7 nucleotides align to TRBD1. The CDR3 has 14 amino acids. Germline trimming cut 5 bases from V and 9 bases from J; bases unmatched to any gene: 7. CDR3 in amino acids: CASSRTGTSSPLHF. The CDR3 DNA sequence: TGTGCCAGCAGTCGGACAGGAACGAGTTCACCCCTCCACTTT.